Listed here are 15 T cell receptor beta chains from one sample, sequenced in a study of Graves' ophthalmopathy and Graves' hyperthyroidism. The sequenced template was RNA, covering the TCR beta CDR3 region. First-round RT-PCR relied on HTBI primers, and a second-round multiplex PCR came next. TCRdb ran MiXCR on the multiplex PCR reads and lists one entry per CDR3 protein. Of around 340,000 distinct CDR3 sequences listed, roughly 15% are singletons. Sequencing used peripheral blood. These receptors all come from an adult man with Graves' ophthalmopathy.

This clonotype occurred many times. The chain has TRBV24-1 and TRBJ1-1, with 7 bases that match TRBD1. CDR1 and CDR2 from the germline V gene are KGHDR and SFDVKD. J lost 5 bases, V lost 5 bases, and 7 bases had no gene match. This CDR3 contains 14 residues. This chain's CDR3 is CATSASGGETEAFF. In DNA, the CDR3 is TGTGCCACCAGTGCCTCAGGGGGGGAAACTGAAGCTTTCTTT.

At least ten counts were recorded for this clonotype. The gene calls are TRBV4-1 and TRBJ2-6; D gene unclear. This CDR3 contains 19 residues. V lost 0 bases, J lost 4 bases, and 19 bases lay in between. CDR1 MGHRA and CDR2 YSYEKL come from the germline V gene. CDR3: CASSQDRIGFLLGANVLTF. The CDR3 DNA reads as TGCGCCAGCAGCCAAGATCGAATCGGTTTCTTGCTAGGGGCCAACGTCCTGACTTTC.

This clonotype was observed at least ten times. The V and J genes are TRBV30 and TRBJ1-2, with D hard to call. The CDR3 is made up of 15 amino acids. Between the trimmed V and J ends, which lost 4 bases and 2 bases, there was a span of 17 bases. CDR1 and CDR2 from the germline V gene are GTSNPN and SVGIG (reference sequence). The CDR3 sequence: CAWNIRYGTNYGYTF. The CDR3 DNA reads TGTGCCTGGAACATCCGTTACGGAACCAACTATGGCTACACCTTC.

This clonotype was counted at least ten times. This sequence joins TRBV6-1 and TRBJ1-2; 8 nucleotides agree with TRBD1. Germline V CDR1 and CDR2: MNHNS, SASEGT. V lost 10 bases, J lost 2 bases, and 9 bases stayed unmatched. The CDR3 is 14 residues long. CDR3 DNA: TGTGCCACCTCCGGGACAGGATCGAACTATGGCTACACCTTC. This encodes CATSGTGSNYGYTF.

This clonotype has a single count. The chain combines TRBV6-5 with TRBJ1-6, with D hard to call. CDR1 MNHEY and CDR2 SVGAGI come from the germline V gene. Trimming stripped 6 bases from V and 8 bases from J, with 11 bases between. This CDR3 contains 13 residues. The DNA of the CDR3 is TGTGCCAGCAGAGGGCCAGGCGATTCACCCCTCCACTTT. Protein sequence: CASRGPGDSPLHF.

The sample holds many counts of this clonotype. The chain joins TRBV20-1 to TRBJ2-7, with 8 bases identical to TRBD1. The CDR3 is 19 amino acids. The germline V gene encodes CDR1 DFQATT and CDR2 SNEGSKA (reference sequence). The V segment lost 1 base and the J segment 5 bases; nucleotides outside the gene matches: 22. The CDR3 region has the DNA TGCAGTGCTAGAGGAGGTGATGGACAGGGTATTAGGGTGGCCCACGAGCAGTACTTC. Translating it yields CSARGGDGQGIRVAHEQYF.

This clonotype was detected ten times or more. The gene calls are TRBV12-3 or TRBV12-4 and TRBJ2-5, with D tentatively TRBD1 (5 bases). The V end lost 5 bases, the J end lost 0 bases, and 10 bases lay between the germline ends. CDR3 length: 14 amino acids. The CDR3 DNA is TGTGCCAGCAGTGGGGCTGGCTACCAAGAGACCCAGTACTTC. The encoded protein is CASSGAGYQETQYF.

This clonotype was seen repeatedly, ten times or more. This sequence joins TRBV6-4 and TRBJ2-2, with 8 bases matching TRBD2. J was trimmed by 0 bases and V by 6 bases; bases with no gene match: 9. The CDR3 consists of 17 residues. CDR1 and CDR2 from the germline V gene are MRHNA and SNTAGT. CDR3 nucleotide sequence: TGTGCCAGCAGCTCGCGGGAGGCCTTAACGAACACCGGGGAGCTGTTTTTT. Protein: CASSSREALTNTGELFF.

This clonotype was recorded many times. CDR3 in amino acids: CASSQAGPTYYEQYF. The CDR3 DNA follows: TGTGCCAGCAGCCAAGCGGGACCCACCTACTACGAGCAGTACTTC. This chain connects TRBV3-1 to TRBJ2-7; D could derive from TRBD1 or TRBD2 (5 bases each). Trimming pared 1 base from V and 3 bases from J, leaving 13 bases between. Germline V CDR1 and CDR2: LGHDT, YNNKEL (reference sequence). The CDR3 has 15 residues.

In its sample, this clonotype was seen many times. V usage is TRBV20-1 and J usage is TRBJ2-5; 13 nucleotides agree with TRBD2. V was pared by 5 bases and J by 5 bases, with 2 bases of the junction left unmatched. The CDR3 extends over 13 amino acids. Germline assignment: CDR1 DFQATT and CDR2 SNEGSKA (reference sequence). Here the CDR3 DNA reads TGCAGTGCTGGGACTAGCGGGGTTGAGACCCAGTACTTC. This gives the protein CSAGTSGVETQYF.

This clonotype has just a few counts. This sequence joins TRBV2 and TRBJ2-7, with 7 bases that match TRBD2. J was trimmed by 2 bases and V by 10 bases; bases with no gene match: 11. This CDR3 region has 14 residues. In germline, CDR1 is SNHLY, CDR2 FYNNEI. The CDR3 region has the DNA TGTGCCATCCTGGCGAGCGGGGAGACCTACGAGCAGTACTTC. The encoded protein is CAILASGETYEQYF.

The chain carries TRBV7-9 and TRBJ2-2, with D maybe TRBD1 (6 bases). CDR3 size: 15 residues. Trimming removed 2 bases from V and 6 bases from J, with 13 bases in between. CDR1 and CDR2 from the germline V gene are SEHNR and FQNEAQ (reference sequence). CDR3 bases: TGTGCCAGCAGCTTACTCGCTGGGGGCGCCGGGGAGCTGTTTTTT. Residues: CASSLLAGGAGELFF.

This clonotype came up many times. The genes are TRBV12-3 or TRBV12-4 and TRBJ1-3; TRBD1 is a possible D gene (6 bases). The CDR3 contains 14 residues. V lost 4 bases and J 3 bases, leaving 10 bases between the germline ends. The CDR3 coding sequence is TGTGCCAGCAGTTCGGGGGGGCTTGGAAACACCATATATTTT. Amino acid sequence: CASSSGGLGNTIYF.

This clonotype was found many times. The CDR3 nucleotides are TGTGCCAGCATGGGCGGCACCGGGGAGCTGTTTTTT. Its translation is CASMGGTGELFF. V is TRBV28 and J is TRBJ2-2; D unclear. Germline CDR1 is MDHEN and CDR2 is SYDVKM. The CDR3 sequence is 12 residues long. V lost 7 bases to trimming and J lost 4 bases, with 7 bases between them. Drawing the rest from reference TRBV28 and TRBJ2-2, the complete variable domain is DVKVTQSSRYLVKRTGEKVFLECVQDMDHENMFWYRQDPGLGLRLIYFSYDVKMKEKGDIPEGYSVSREKKERFSLILESASTNQTSMYLCASMGGTGELFFGEGSRLTVL.

Ten or more counts support this clonotype. The chain links TRBV19 to TRBJ1-1; unclear D gene. The CDR3 loop spans 15 amino acids. Germline-derived CDR1 and CDR2 are LNHDA and SQIVND (reference sequence). V was shortened by 5 bases and J by 0 bases, with 13 bases between the two germline ends. CDR3 nucleotides: TGTGCCAGTAGTCTGTTAAGGGCGGTGAACACTGAAGCTTTCTTT. This translates into CASSLLRAVNTEAFF.